Listed below are T cell receptor beta chains from one sample, sequenced in a study of blood T cell repertoires in COVID-19. Sequenced by immunoSEQ multiplex PCR; TCRdb stores in-frame clones only, minus some. The table includes 55,000 to 80,000 clones, around nine tenths detected once. The sample was peripheral blood. The receptors shown here come from an older man with acute or convalescent COVID-19. Both conserved end residues are part of each CDR3. The order of the fields is V gene, clone size, J gene, D gene, CDR3 DNA, CDR3 protein. The D gene is left open where the match is weak. Size values are once, few and many counts, or a class for expanded clones, and some rows have none.

TRBV5-6	NA	TRBJ2-5	TRBD2	TGTGCCAGCAGCAGGGGAGGGCGGTCATGGGAGACCCAGTACTTC	CASSRGGRSWETQYF
TRBV20-1	NA	TRBJ1-2	NA	TGCAGTGCTAGTCCGGGCATCGGGGACTACACCTTC	CSASPGIGDYTF
TRBV27	NA	TRBJ1-5	TRBD1	TGTGCCAGCAGCCCAGACAGGGTGAGGCAGCCCCAGCATTTT	CASSPDRVRQPQHF
TRBV6-5	NA	TRBJ2-7	TRBD1	TGTGCCAGCACCGGGACAGGTGTCTACGAGCAGTACTTC	CASTGTGVYEQYF
TRBV7-8	NA	TRBJ2-1	TRBD2	TGTGCCAGCAGCTTGACCTCAGGAGCGGGGGCCTACAATGAGCAGTTCTTC	CASSLTSGAGAYNEQFF
TRBV7-6	NA	TRBJ2-7	NA	TGTGCCAGCAGCTTAGCCGGGACAACCTCCTACGAGCAGTACTTC	CASSLAGTTSYEQYF
TRBV5-6	NA	TRBJ2-3	TRBD2	TGTGCCAGCAGCTCTCGGACTAGCGGGGCCACAGATACGCAGTATTTT	CASSSRTSGATDTQYF
TRBV19	once	TRBJ1-5	NA	TGTGCCAGTAGTACCCTCGGCAATCAGCCCCAGCATTTT	CASSTLGNQPQHF
TRBV24-1	few	TRBJ1-6	NA	TGTGCCACCAGTGCAGGAGGGGCCGATAATTCACCCCTCCACTTT	CATSAGGADNSPLHF
TRBV5-5	NA	TRBJ2-7	TRBD1	TGTGCCAGCAGCTTGGGACAGGGGGCCCACGAGCAGTACTTC	CASSLGQGAHEQYF
TRBV4-1	once	TRBJ1-5	NA	TGCGCCAGCAGCCAAGACAGGGGCAATCAGCCCCAGCATTTT	CASSQDRGNQPQHF
TRBV4-1	few	TRBJ1-4	NA	TGCGCCAGCAGCCAGGCTGTCTCCCCTGAAAAACTGTTTTTT	CASSQAVSPEKLFF
TRBV5-1	NA	TRBJ1-2	NA	TGCGCCAGCAGCTCACCCTTGACAGTGGACTATGGCTACACCTTC	CASSSPLTVDYGYTF
TRBV5-1	NA	TRBJ1-2	NA	TGCGCCAGCAGCTTGGCTTCGAGTCCCAATGGCTACACCTTC	CASSLASSPNGYTF
TRBV6-2/TRBV6-3	NA	TRBJ1-6	NA	TGTGCCAGCAGTACAGACGCGTACTCCTATAATTCACCCCTCCACTTT	CASSTDAYSYNSPLHF
TRBV3-1/TRBV3-2	NA	TRBJ2-5	NA	TGTGCCAGCAGCCCCCCGGGTCAGCGCAGGGTCCAAGAGACCCAGTACTTC	CASSPPGQRRVQETQYF
TRBV7-9	NA	TRBJ2-5	TRBD2	TGTGCCAGCAGCTCGGGCCGTGCAGCTAGCGGGAAACTTCAAGAGACCCAGTACTTC	CASSSGRAASGKLQETQYF
TRBV14	NA	TRBJ1-5	TRBD1	TGTGCCAGCAGCGCTTCAGGGGGCAGTCAGCCCCAGCATTTT	CASSASGGSQPQHF
TRBV11-2	NA	TRBJ1-5	NA	TGTGCCAGCAGCTTAGTACTTTCGTTCGGTGAGCAGCCCCAGCATTTT	CASSLVLSFGEQPQHF
TRBV19	NA	TRBJ1-4	NA	TGTGCCAGTAGTATATACCTCCGGGACACACGGAGATATGAAAAACTGTTTTTT	CASSIYLRDTRRYEKLFF
TRBV12-3/TRBV12-4	NA	TRBJ1-6	NA	TGTGCCAGCGGCCCCCCCCTCCACTTT	CASGPPLHF
TRBV19	NA	TRBJ1-1	NA	TGTGCCAGTAGTATACCGGGGACTGAAGCTTTCTTT	CASSIPGTEAFF
TRBV19	NA	TRBJ1-5	NA	TGTGCCAGTAGATCAGGGGCTTATAGCAATCAGCCCCAGCATTTT	CASRSGAYSNQPQHF
TRBV9	once	TRBJ1-6	NA	TGTGCCAGCAGCGTAGAGAGGTGGGCAGGGGTGCATTCACCCCTCCACTTT	CASSVERWAGVHSPLHF
TRBV2	medium-sized	TRBJ1-3	NA	TGTGCCAGCACTCCCATCGGGGGGGTCTCTGGAAACACCATATATTTT	CASTPIGGVSGNTIYF
TRBV7-8	NA	TRBJ1-5	NA	TGTGCCAGCAGCCTCAGCCGTACAACGGCGGATCAGCCCCAGCATTTT	CASSLSRTTADQPQHF
TRBV7-8	NA	TRBJ1-5	TRBD1	TGTGCCAGCAGCACACGACAGGGGGCTTTACAGCCCCAGCATTTT	CASSTRQGALQPQHF
TRBV14	NA	TRBJ2-7	TRBD2	TGTGCCAGCAGCCTCGGAGTAGCGGGAGTCCGCGAGCAGTACTTC	CASSLGVAGVREQYF
TRBV6-6	NA	TRBJ2-3	TRBD2	TGTGCCAGCATTGGTAGCGGGGATTATACGCAGTATTTT	CASIGSGDYTQYF
TRBV5-1	NA	TRBJ2-3	NA	TGCGCCAGCAGCTTGGCGGGCCGGGGGGCGGGCACAGATACGCAGTATTTT	CASSLAGRGAGTDTQYF
TRBV19	NA	TRBJ2-1	NA	TGTGCCAGTAGTCTGTCGCAGTTCAATGAGCAGTTCTTC	CASSLSQFNEQFF